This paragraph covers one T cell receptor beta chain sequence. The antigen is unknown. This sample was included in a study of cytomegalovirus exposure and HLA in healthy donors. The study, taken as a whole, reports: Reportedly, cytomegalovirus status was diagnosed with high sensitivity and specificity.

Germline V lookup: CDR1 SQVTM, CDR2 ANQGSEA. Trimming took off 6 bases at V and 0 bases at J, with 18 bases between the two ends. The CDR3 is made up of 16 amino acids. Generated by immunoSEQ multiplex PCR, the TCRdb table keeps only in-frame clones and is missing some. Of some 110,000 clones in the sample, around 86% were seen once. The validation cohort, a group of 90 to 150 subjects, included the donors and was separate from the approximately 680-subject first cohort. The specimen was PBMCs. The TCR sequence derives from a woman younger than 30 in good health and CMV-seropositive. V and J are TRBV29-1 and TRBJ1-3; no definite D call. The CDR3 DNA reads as TGCAGCGTAGGCTATTTGGACTCCCTCTCTGGAAACACCATATATTTT. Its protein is CSVGYLDSLSGNTIYF.